This T cell receptor (beta chain) was recovered during a study of technical replicates of blood from a few donors. The CDR3 covers 17 residues. Some clones are missing from TCRdb's copy, which holds only in-frame ones; the method was immunoSEQ multiplex PCR. The sample gives approximately 87,000 clones, 85% to 95% of which show up once; about 0.35% is in the top ten. The rearrangement uses TRBV21-1 and TRBJ2-7; the table's D gene call, TRBD2, was not cross checked with the DNA. TRBV21-1 is designated a pseudogene. The material sequenced was T cells isolated from PBMCs. The sequence came from a human donor in good health. CDR3 nucleotides: TGTGCCAGCAGCAAAGATGGTAGCGGGACAAAAACCTACGAGCAGTACTTC. It codes for CASSKDGSGTKTYEQYF.